This T cell receptor (beta chain) was captured by sequencing in a study of Tregs in tolerant kidney transplant recipients. Regarding the study as a whole: Tregs expanded with activated donor B cells seemed most donor-specific. Biological reproducibility was not directly addressed in this study. Few patients were studied, so findings need validation in larger groups.

V lost 0 bases to trimming and J lost 0 bases; unmatched junction nucleotides: 3. The CDR3 contains 16 residues. CDR1 is SGDLS and CDR2 is YYNGEE in the germline V gene. Thawed PBMCs were FACS-sorted into unstimulated CD4+CD25+CD127- regulatory T cells, CD4+CD25- non-regulatory cells, CD4 and CD8 cells. Note on this clone: Its specificity is unknown.

Profiling relied on immunoSEQ multiplex PCR, and the TCRdb table lists in-frame clones only, not all of them. The table includes roughly 49,000 clones, under 95% detected once. This sequence was found in a human donor in good health. The genes are TRBV9 and TRBJ2-7; 10 bases match TRBD2. Sequences were obtained from Tregs from blood. DNA of the CDR3: TGTGCCAGCAGCGTAGGGCTAGCGGGAGACTCCTACGAGCAGTACTTC. Amino acid sequence: CASSVGLAGDSYEQYF.